What follows are 20 T cell receptor beta chains derived from one specimen sequenced in a study of blood T cell repertoires in COVID-19. Some clones are missing from TCRdb's copy, which holds only in-frame ones; the method was immunoSEQ multiplex PCR. The sample consists of about 190,000 clones, 80% to 85% of them appearing once. Sequences were obtained from peripheral blood. Every receptor here comes from a woman aged 25 to 39 with acute or convalescent COVID-19.

This chain uses TRBV5-1 with TRBJ2-7, with D possibly matching TRBD2 (6 bases). The CDR3 spans 14 residues. Per germline, CDR1 SGHRS and CDR2 YFSETQ. Trimming stripped 5 bases from V and 2 bases from J, with 14 bases between. CDR3 amino acids: CASSWKPSAYEQYF. The CDR3 DNA is TGCGCCAGCAGTTGGAAACCTAGCGCCTACGAGCAGTACTTC.

In this sample, this clone turned up many times. The V and J genes are TRBV6-4 and TRBJ2-1, with 13 bases fitting TRBD2. The CDR3 is 15 residues long. Germline CDR1 MRHNA, CDR2 SNTAGT. The J segment lost 4 bases and the V segment lost 4 bases, leaving 1 base of the junction unmatched. This chain's CDR3 is CASSVTSGGYNEQFF. For the CDR3, the DNA is TGTGCCAGCAGTGTGACTAGCGGGGGGTACAATGAGCAGTTCTTC.

The V call is TRBV19, the J call TRBJ2-3; 14 bases map to TRBD2. Germline values: CDR1 LNHDA, CDR2 SQIVND (reference sequence). The CDR3 totals 14 residues. J was trimmed by 4 bases and V by 8 bases; bases with no gene match: 2. CDR3 DNA: TGTGCCAGTCAGGGACTAGCGGGAGCAGATACGCAGTATTTT. Protein sequence: CASQGLAGADTQYF.

This chain links TRBV6-6 with TRBJ1-6; the D gene is possibly TRBD1 (5 bases). The germline gives CDR1 MNHNY, CDR2 SVGAGI (reference sequence). V lost 2 bases and J 8 bases, leaving 13 bases between the germline ends. The CDR3 is made up of 15 amino acids. The CDR3 DNA reads TGTGCCAGCAGTTACACAACAGGATCATATTCACCCCTCCACTTT. This sequence encodes CASSYTTGSYSPLHF.

The chain couples TRBV5-4 to TRBJ2-7; 10 positions agree with TRBD1. The CDR3 length is 15 residues. Germline V gene lookup returns CDR1 SGHNT and CDR2 YYREEE (reference sequence). V trimming: 0 bases; J trimming: 6 bases; junction bases outside the gene matches: 6. CDR3 nucleotide sequence: TGTGCCAGCAGCTTGGTTGGGACAGGGGTCCGCGAGCAGTACTTC. Protein: CASSLVGTGVREQYF.

This chain joins TRBV28 and TRBJ2-1; unclear D gene. V was clipped by 7 bases and J by 2 bases, with 12 bases between them. The CDR3 covers 14 residues. CDR1 and CDR2 (germline): MDHEN, SYDVKM. The CDR3 protein is CASNFISTYNEQFF. The CDR3 region has the DNA TGTGCCAGCAACTTTATTTCCACCTACAATGAGCAGTTCTTC.

V is TRBV27 and J is TRBJ1-3; D gene unclear. CDR1 and CDR2 from the germline V gene are MNHEY and SMNVEV (reference sequence). Between the trimmed V and J ends, which lost 0 bases and 2 bases, there was a span of 8 bases. CDR3 size: 15 residues. The chain's CDR3 is CASSLSRLPGNTIYF. The CDR3 region has the DNA TGTGCCAGCAGTTTATCCCGGTTGCCTGGAAACACCATATATTTT.

The chain combines TRBV18 with TRBJ2-2, with 8 bases that match TRBD2. Germline assignment: CDR1 KGHSH and CDR2 LQKENI. With V trimmed by 5 bases and J by 2 bases, 16 bases remained unmatched. The CDR3 sequence is 19 residues long. DNA of the CDR3: TGTGCCAGCTCATCTCAAAGAGTCTTAGCGGGGATCAACACCGGGGAGCTGTTTTTT. This encodes CASSSQRVLAGINTGELFF.

The rearrangement joins TRBV13 to TRBJ2-7; D possibly corresponds to TRBD2 (6 bases). In germline, CDR1 is PRHDT, CDR2 FYEKMQ (reference sequence). V gave up 5 bases and J gave up 1 base, with 15 bases separating them. The CDR3 sequence is 15 residues long. The CDR3 region has the DNA TGTGCCAGCAGCCGGAGGGACGGCCAGTCCTACGAGCAGTACTTC. Protein sequence: CASSRRDGQSYEQYF.

The chain links TRBV3-1 (or the pseudogene TRBV3-2) to TRBJ1-1; tentative D call: TRBD1 (6 bases). The CDR3 loop spans 11 amino acids. With 5 bases removed from V and 10 bases from J, the gap between germline ends came to 11 bases. Germline loops: CDR1 LGHDT, CDR2 YNNKEL (reference sequence). The CDR3 loop reads CASSSEGGAFF. CDR3 nucleotides: TGTGCCAGCAGCTCTGAAGGGGGAGCTTTCTTT.

This clone is a singleton in its sample. The V and J genes are TRBV7-9 and TRBJ1-1; D possibly corresponds to TRBD1 (6 bases). Between the trimmed V and J ends, which lost 6 bases and 3 bases, there was a span of 17 bases. Germline V gene data show CDR1 as SEHNR and CDR2 as FQNEAQ (reference sequence). The CDR3 is 15 residues long. This CDR3 is CASRTLSGEHTEAFF. DNA of the CDR3: TGTGCCAGCAGAACTCTTTCAGGGGAGCACACTGAAGCTTTCTTT.

The chain links TRBV7-8 to TRBJ2-5; TRBD2 matches at 8 bases. The V and J ends lost 1 base and 5 bases, in that order; junction bases with no gene match: 9. The germline V gene has CDR1 SGHVS and CDR2 FQNEAQ. The CDR3 is 16 residues long. This CDR3 is CASSLGSRGGLETQYF. The CDR3 DNA sequence: TGTGCCAGCAGCTTAGGGTCACGGGGGGGCCTGGAGACCCAGTACTTC.

The CDR3 reads CASSYRDRVGGTEAFF. CDR3 in DNA: TGTGCCAGCAGTTACAGGGACAGGGTTGGGGGCACTGAAGCTTTCTTT. The rearrangement uses TRBV6-2 or TRBV6-3 and TRBJ1-1, with TRBD1 matching over 9 bases. The CDR3 consists of 16 residues. V shed 2 bases, J shed 4 bases, and the junction held 8 bases outside the gene matches. In germline, CDR1 is MNHEY, CDR2 SVGEGT.

The gene calls are TRBV7-8 and TRBJ1-6, with D unclear. Germline V gene lookup returns CDR1 SGHVS and CDR2 FQNEAQ. V lost 1 base to trimming and J lost 7 bases, with 23 bases between them. The CDR3 contains 19 residues. The CDR3 DNA follows: TGTGCCAGCAGCTTAGTGGGCAGGAACCCCCTAAACCCCAATTCACCCCTCCACTTT. Translation gives CASSLVGRNPLNPNSPLHF.

V is TRBV30 and J is TRBJ1-4, with 8 bases fitting TRBD1. This CDR3 is 16 amino acids long. Germline V gene sequence: CDR1 GTSNPN, CDR2 SVGIG (reference sequence). With V trimmed by 2 bases and J by 8 bases, 13 bases remained unmatched. Here the CDR3 reads CAWSLGQGSLGEKLFF. Written as DNA, the CDR3 is TGTGCCTGGAGTCTAGGACAGGGCTCTTTGGGAGAAAAACTGTTTTTT.

The chain uses TRBV28 and TRBJ1-2; 9 nucleotides match TRBD1. The germline CDR1 and CDR2 sequences are MDHEN and SYDVKM. CDR3 length: 15 residues. J lost 4 bases, V lost 7 bases, and 10 bases had no gene match. The CDR3 DNA is TGTGCCAGCACCTCGGGACAGGGCCATTTCTATGGCTACACCTTC. Amino acid sequence: CASTSGQGHFYGYTF.

V is TRBV28 and J is TRBJ1-5; D call uncertain. Trimming took off 6 bases at V and 1 base at J, with 22 bases between the two ends. The length of the CDR3 is 18 residues. Germline V CDR1 and CDR2: MDHEN, SYDVKM. The CDR3 spells CASSLPPSGLGSNQPQHF. CDR3 coding DNA: TGTGCCAGCAGCCTCCCTCCCTCGGGTTTAGGAAGCAATCAGCCCCAGCATTTT.

V gene TRBV5-6 combines with J gene TRBJ2-7; 9 nucleotides line up with TRBD1. The V gene's germline CDR1 is SGHDT and CDR2 YYEEEE. The J segment lost 5 bases and the V segment lost 5 bases, leaving 14 bases of the junction unmatched. This CDR3 is 16 amino acids long. The DNA for the CDR3 is TGTGCCAGCAGACGGAGAGGGGGACAGGGTAGGGACGAGCAGTACTTC. It codes for CASRRRGGQGRDEQYF. The full variable domain, in which reference TRBV5-6 and TRBJ2-7 provide the parts outside the CDR3, is DAGVTQSPTHLIKTRGQQVTLRCSPKSGHDTVSWYQQALGQGPQFIFQYYEEEERQRGNFPDRFSGHQFPNYSSELNVNALLLGDSALYLCASRRRGGQGRDEQYFGPGTRLTVT.

The rearrangement links TRBV7-6 to TRBJ2-3, with 9 bases identical to TRBD2. Germline lookup yields CDR1 SGHVS and CDR2 FNYEAQ. Trimming removed 5 bases from V and 1 base from J; junction bases left unmatched: 4. CDR3 length: 15 residues. The chain's CDR3 is CASSRIAGGTDTQYF. In DNA, the CDR3 is TGTGCCAGCAGCAGAATAGCGGGGGGCACAGATACGCAGTATTTT.

This rearrangement joins TRBV21-1 to TRBJ2-5; TRBD1, the D gene given by the table, was not confirmed from the DNA. TRBV21-1 is deemed a pseudogene. The CDR3 contains 15 residues. CDR3 sequence (DNA): TGTGCCAGCAGCAAAGGAGGGGGCGGTGGGGAGACCCAGTACTTC. It encodes CASSKGGGGGETQYF.